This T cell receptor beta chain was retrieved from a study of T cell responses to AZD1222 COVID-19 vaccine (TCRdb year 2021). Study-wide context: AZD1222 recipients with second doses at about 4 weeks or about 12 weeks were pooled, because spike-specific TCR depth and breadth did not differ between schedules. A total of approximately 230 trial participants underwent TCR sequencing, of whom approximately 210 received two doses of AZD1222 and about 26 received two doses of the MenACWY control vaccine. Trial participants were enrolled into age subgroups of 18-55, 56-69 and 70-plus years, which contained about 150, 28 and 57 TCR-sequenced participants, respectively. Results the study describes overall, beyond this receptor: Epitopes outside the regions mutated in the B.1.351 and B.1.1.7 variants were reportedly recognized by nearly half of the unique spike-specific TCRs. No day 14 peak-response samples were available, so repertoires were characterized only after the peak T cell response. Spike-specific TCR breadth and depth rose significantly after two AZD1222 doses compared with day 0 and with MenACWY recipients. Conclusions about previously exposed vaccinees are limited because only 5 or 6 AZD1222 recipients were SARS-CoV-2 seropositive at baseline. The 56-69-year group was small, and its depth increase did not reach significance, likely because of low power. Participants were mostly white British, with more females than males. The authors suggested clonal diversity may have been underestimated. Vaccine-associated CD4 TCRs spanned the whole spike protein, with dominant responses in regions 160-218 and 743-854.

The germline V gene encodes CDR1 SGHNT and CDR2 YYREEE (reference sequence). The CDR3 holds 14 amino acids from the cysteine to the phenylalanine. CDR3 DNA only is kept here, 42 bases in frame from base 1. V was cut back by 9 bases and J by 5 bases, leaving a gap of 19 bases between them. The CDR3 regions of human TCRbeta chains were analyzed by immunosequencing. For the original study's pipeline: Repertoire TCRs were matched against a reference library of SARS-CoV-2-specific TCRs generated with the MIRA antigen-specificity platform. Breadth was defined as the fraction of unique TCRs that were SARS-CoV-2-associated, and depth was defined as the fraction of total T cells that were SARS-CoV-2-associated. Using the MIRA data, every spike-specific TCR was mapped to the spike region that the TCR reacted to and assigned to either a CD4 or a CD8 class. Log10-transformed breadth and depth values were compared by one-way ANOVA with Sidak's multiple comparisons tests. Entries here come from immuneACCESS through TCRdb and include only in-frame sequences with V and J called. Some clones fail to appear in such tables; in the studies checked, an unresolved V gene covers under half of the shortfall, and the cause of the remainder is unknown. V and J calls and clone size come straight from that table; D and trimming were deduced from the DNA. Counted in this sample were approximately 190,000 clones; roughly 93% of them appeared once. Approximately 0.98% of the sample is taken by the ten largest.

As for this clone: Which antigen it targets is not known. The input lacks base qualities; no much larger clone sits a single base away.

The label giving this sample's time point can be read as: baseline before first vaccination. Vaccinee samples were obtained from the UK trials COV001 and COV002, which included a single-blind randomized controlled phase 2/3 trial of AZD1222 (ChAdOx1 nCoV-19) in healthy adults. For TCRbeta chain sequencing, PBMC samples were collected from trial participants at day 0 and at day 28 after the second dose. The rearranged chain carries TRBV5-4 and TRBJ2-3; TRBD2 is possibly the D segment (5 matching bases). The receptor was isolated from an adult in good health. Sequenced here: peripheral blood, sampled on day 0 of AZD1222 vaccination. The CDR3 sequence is CATKLGSREDTQYF. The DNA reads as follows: TGTGCCACCAAGTTAGGGAGTCGGGAAGATACGCAGTATTTT.